Sequencing of this T cell receptor (beta chain) was carried out in a study of cytomegalovirus exposure and HLA in healthy donors. It was with 60 Vbeta and 13 Jbeta primers that the PCR ran. Assay used: immunoSEQ multiplex PCR; TCRdb lists only in-frame clones, some missing. The sample yields 100,000 to 150,000 clones, about 84% seen once. Points on this clone: Its matching antigen is unknown.

V dropped 7 bases and J dropped 5 bases, with 15 bases sitting between them. The CDR3 covers 13 residues. Germline V lookup: CDR1 SNHLY, CDR2 FYNNEI. Study conclusions and caveats: Later analysis associated a missense DCLRE1C variant with TCR beta V- and J-gene trimming.

This clonotype originated in a boy under 18 in good health and CMV-seronegative. Specimen: PBMCs. The chain employs TRBV2 and TRBJ2-7, with D perhaps TRBD1 (6 bases). CDR3 region: CASKGDMGDEQYF. The CDR3 DNA reads as TGTGCCAGCAAAGGGGACATGGGGGACGAGCAGTACTTC.